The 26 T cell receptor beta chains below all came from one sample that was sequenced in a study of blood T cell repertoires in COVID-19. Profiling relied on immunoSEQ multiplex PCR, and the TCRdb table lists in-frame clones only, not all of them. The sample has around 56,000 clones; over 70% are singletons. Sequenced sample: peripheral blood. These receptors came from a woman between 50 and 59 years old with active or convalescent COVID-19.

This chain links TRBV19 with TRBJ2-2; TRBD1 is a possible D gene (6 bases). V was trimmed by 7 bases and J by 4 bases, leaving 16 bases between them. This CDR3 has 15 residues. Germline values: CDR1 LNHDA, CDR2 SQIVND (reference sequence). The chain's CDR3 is CASTSQGLGTGELFF. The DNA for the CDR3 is TGTGCCAGTACCTCACAGGGTCTGGGCACCGGGGAGCTGTTTTTT.

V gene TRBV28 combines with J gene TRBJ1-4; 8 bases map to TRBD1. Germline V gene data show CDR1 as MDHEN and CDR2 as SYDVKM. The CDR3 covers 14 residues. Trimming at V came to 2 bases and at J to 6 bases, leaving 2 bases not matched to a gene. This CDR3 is CASSLQGAHEKLFF. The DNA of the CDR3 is TGTGCCAGCAGTTTACAGGGGGCGCATGAAAAACTGTTTTTT.

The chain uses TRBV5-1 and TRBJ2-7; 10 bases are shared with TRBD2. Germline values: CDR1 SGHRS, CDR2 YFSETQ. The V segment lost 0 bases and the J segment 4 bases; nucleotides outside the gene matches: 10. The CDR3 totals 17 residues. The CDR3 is CASSLDPSGRRLYEQYF. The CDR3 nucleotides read TGCGCCAGCAGCTTGGACCCTAGCGGGAGAAGACTATACGAGCAGTACTTC.

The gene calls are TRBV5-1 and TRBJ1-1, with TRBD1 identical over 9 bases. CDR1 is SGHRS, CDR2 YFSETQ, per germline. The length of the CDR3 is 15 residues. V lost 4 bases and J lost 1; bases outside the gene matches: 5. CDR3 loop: CASSLLQGANTEAFF. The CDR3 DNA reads TGCGCCAGCAGCCTACTACAGGGGGCGAACACTGAAGCTTTCTTT.

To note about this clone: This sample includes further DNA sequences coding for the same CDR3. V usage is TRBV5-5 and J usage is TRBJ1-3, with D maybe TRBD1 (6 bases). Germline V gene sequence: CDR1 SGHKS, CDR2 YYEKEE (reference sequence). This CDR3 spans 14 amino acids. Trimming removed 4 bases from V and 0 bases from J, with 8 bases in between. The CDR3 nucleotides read TGTGCCAGCAGCACGACAGGCTCTGGAAACACCATATATTTT. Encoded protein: CASSTTGSGNTIYF.

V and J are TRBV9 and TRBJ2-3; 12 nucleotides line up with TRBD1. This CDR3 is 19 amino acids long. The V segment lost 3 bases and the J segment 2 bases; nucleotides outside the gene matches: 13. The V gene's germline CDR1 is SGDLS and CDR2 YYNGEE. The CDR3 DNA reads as TGTGCCAGCAGCGCCGGGACAGGGGGCCTAGCGGTCACCACAGATACGCAGTATTTT. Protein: CASSAGTGGLAVTTDTQYF.

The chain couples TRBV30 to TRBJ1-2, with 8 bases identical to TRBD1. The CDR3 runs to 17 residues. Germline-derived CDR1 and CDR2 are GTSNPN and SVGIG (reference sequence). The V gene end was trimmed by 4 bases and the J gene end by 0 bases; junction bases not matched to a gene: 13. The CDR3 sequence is CAWTSSMGQATNYGYTF. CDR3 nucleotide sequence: TGTGCCTGGACTTCGAGTATGGGACAGGCGACTAACTATGGCTACACCTTC.

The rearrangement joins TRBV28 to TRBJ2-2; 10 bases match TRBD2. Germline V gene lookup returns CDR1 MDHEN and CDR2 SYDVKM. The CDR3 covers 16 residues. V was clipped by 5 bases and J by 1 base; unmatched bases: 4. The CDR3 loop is CASSPWTSGNTGELFF. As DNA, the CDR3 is TGTGCCAGCAGTCCCTGGACTAGCGGGAACACCGGGGAGCTGTTTTTT.

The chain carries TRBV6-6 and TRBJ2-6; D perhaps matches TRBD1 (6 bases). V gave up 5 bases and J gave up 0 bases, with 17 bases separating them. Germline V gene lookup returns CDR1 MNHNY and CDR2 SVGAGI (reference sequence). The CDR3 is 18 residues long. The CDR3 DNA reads TGTGCCAGCAGTCGTACAGGGCTAATGGGCTCTGGGGCCAACGTCCTGACTTTC. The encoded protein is CASSRTGLMGSGANVLTF.

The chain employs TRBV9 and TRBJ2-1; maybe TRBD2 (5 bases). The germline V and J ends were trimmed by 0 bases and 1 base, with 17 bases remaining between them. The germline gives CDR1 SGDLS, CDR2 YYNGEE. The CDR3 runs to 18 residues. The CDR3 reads CASSVVPSEGASYNEQFF. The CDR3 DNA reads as TGTGCCAGCAGCGTAGTCCCCTCAGAGGGTGCATCCTACAATGAGCAGTTCTTC. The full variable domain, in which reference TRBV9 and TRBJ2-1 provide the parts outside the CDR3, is DSGVTQTPKHLITATGQRVTLRCSPRSGDLSVYWYQQSLDQGLQFLIQYYNGEERAKGNILERFSAQQFPDLHSELNLSSLELGDSALYFCASSVVPSEGASYNEQFFGPGTRLTVL.

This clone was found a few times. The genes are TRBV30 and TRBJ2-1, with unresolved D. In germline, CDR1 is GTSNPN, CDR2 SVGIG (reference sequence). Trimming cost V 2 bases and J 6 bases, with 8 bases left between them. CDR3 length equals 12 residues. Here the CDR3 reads CAWSTFSNEQFF. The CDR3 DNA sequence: TGTGCCTGGAGTACGTTTAGCAATGAGCAGTTCTTC.

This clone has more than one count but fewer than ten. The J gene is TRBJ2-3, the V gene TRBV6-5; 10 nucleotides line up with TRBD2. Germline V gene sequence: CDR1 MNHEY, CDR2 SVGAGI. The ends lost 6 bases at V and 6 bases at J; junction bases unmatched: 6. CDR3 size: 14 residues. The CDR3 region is CASRLAGGGDTQYF. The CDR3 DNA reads TGTGCCAGCAGGTTAGCGGGAGGCGGTGATACGCAGTATTTT.

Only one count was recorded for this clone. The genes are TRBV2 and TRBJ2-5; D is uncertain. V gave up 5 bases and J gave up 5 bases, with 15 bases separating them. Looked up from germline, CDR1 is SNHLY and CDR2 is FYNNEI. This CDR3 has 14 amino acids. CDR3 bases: TGTGCCAGCAGTCCCCAGGCCTTTGGGGAGACCCAGTACTTC. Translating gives CASSPQAFGETQYF.

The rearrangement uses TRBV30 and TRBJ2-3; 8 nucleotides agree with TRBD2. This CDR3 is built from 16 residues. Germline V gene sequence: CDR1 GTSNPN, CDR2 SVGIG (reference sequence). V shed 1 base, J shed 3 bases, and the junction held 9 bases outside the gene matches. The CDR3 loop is CAWSGGSGGGTDTQYF. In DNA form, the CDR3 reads TGTGCCTGGAGTGGGGGGAGCGGGGGAGGGACAGATACGCAGTATTTT.

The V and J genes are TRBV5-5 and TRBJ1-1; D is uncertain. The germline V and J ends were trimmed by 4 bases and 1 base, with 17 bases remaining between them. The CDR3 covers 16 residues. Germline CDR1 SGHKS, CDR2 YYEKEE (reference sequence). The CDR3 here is CASSRTYEPANTEAFF. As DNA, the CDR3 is TGTGCCAGCAGCCGGACTTACGAACCGGCGAACACTGAAGCTTTCTTT.

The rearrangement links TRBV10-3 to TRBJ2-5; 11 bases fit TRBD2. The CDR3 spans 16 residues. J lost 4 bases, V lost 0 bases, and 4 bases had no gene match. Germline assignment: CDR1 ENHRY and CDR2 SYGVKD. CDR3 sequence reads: CAISESSGRAAETQYF. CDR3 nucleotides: TGTGCCATCAGTGAGTCTAGCGGGAGGGCTGCAGAGACCCAGTACTTC.

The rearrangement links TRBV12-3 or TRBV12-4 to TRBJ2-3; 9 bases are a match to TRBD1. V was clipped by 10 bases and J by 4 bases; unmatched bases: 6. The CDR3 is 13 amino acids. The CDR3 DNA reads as TGTGCCACCGCCGGACAGGGGCCAGATACGCAGTATTTT. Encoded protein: CATAGQGPDTQYF.

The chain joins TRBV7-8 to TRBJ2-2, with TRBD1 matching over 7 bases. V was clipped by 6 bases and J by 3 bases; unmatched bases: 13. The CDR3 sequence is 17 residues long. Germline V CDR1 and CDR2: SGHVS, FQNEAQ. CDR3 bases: TGTGCCAGCAGACAGATTACCGGGGACAGATACACCGGGGAGCTGTTTTTT. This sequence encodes CASRQITGDRYTGELFF.

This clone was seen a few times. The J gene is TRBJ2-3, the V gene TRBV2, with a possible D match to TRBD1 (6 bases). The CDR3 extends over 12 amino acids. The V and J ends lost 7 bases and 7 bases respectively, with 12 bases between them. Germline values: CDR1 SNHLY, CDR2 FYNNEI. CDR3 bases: TGTGCCAGCAATCAGGACAGTTATACGCAGTATTTT. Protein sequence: CASNQDSYTQYF.

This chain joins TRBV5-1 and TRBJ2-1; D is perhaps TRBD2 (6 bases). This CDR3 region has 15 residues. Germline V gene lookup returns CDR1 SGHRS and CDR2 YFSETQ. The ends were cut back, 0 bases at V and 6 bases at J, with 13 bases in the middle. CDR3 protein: CASSLGDSLGNEQFF. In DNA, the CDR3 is TGCGCCAGCAGCTTGGGGGACTCTTTGGGCAATGAGCAGTTCTTC.

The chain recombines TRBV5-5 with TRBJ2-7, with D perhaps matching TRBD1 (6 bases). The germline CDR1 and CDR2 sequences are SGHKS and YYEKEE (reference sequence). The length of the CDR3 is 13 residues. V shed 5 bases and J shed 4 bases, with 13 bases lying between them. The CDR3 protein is CASSLRDTYEQYF. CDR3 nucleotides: TGTGCCAGCAGTTTACGGGACACTTACGAGCAGTACTTC.

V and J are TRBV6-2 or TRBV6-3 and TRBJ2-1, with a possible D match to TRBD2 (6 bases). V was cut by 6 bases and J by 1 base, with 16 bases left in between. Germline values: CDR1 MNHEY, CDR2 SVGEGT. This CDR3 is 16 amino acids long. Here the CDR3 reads CASSPLSSGSYNEQFF. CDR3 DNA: TGTGCCAGCAGCCCACTGTCCAGCGGGTCCTACAATGAGCAGTTCTTC.

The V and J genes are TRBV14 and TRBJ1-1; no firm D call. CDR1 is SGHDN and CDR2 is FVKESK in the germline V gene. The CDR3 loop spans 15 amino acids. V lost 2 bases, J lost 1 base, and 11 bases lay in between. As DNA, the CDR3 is TGTGCCAGCAGCCAAAGGGTGGGGAGGAACACTGAAGCTTTCTTT. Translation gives CASSQRVGRNTEAFF.

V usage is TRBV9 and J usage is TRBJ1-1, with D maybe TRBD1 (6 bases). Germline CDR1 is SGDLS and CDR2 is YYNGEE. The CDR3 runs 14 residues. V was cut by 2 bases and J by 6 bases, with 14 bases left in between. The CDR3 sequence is CASSVGQRGPEAFF. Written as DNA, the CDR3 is TGTGCCAGCAGCGTCGGACAGCGTGGCCCTGAAGCTTTCTTT.

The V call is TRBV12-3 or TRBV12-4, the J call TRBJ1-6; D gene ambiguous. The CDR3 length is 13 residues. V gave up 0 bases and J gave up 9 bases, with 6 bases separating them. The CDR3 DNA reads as TGTGCCAGCAGTTTAGCGCTCGGTTCACCCCTCCACTTT. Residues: CASSLALGSPLHF.

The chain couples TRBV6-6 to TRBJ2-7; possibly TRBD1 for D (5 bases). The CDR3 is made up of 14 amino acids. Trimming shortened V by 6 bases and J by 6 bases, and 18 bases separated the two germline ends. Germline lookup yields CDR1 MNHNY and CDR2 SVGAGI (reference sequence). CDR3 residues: CASRRQRELIEQYF. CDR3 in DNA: TGTGCCAGCAGAAGACAGCGAGAGCTAATCGAGCAGTACTTC.